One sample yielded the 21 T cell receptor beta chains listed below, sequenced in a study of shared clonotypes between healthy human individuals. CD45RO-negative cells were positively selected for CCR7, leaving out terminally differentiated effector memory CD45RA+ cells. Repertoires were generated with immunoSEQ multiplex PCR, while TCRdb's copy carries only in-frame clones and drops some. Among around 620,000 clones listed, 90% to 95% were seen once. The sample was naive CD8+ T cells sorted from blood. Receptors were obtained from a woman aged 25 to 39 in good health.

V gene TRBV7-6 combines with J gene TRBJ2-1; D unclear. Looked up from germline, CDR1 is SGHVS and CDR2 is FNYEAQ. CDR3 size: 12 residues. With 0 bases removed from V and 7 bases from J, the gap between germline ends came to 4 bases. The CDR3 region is CASSLAVNEQFF. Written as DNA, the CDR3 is TGTGCCAGCAGCTTAGCGGTAAATGAGCAGTTCTTC.

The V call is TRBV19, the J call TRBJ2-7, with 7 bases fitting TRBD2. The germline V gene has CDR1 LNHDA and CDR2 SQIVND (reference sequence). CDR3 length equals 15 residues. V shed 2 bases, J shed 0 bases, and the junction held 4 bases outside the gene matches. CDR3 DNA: TGTGCCAGTAGTATAACTAGCGCGAGCTCCTACGAGCAGTACTTC. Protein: CASSITSASSYEQYF.

The CDR3 DNA follows: TGTGCCAGCAGCTTAGCCCGGGGCCCGGGGTACGAGCAGTACTTC. It yields the protein CASSLARGPGYEQYF. V gene TRBV7-2 combines with J gene TRBJ2-7; D tentatively reads TRBD1 or TRBD2 (5 bases each). V dropped 0 bases and J dropped 4 bases, with 13 bases sitting between them. The CDR3 runs to 15 residues. The germline gives CDR1 SGHTA, CDR2 FQGNSA.

For the CDR3, the DNA is TGCGCCAGCAGCTGGGAGGTGCGAGCGGGAGGGCCTGAAGATACGCAGTATTTT. Protein: CASSWEVRAGGPEDTQYF. The chain links TRBV5-1 to TRBJ2-3; 10 nucleotides align to TRBD2. J gave up 5 bases and V 3 bases, and 15 bases lay outside the gene matches. Germline CDR1 SGHRS, CDR2 YFSETQ. The CDR3 totals 18 residues.

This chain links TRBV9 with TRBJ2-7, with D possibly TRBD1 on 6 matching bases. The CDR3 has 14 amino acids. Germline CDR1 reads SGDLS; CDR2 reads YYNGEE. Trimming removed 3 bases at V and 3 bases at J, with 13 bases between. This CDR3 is CASSEGDTFYEQYF. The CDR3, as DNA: TGTGCCAGCAGCGAAGGGGACACTTTCTACGAGCAGTACTTC.

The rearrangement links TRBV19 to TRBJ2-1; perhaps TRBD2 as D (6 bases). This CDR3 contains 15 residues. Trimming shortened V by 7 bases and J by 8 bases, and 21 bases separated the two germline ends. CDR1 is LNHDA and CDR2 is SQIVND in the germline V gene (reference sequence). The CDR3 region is CASIFGSGGTDEQFF. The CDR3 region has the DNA TGTGCCAGTATCTTCGGGAGCGGCGGGACGGATGAGCAGTTCTTC.

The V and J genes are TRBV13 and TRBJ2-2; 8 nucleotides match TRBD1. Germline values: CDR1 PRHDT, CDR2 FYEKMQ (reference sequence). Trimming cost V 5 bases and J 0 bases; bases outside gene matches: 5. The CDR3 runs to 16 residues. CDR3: CASSILQGANTGELFF. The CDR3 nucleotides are TGTGCCAGCAGCATCCTACAGGGGGCGAACACCGGGGAGCTGTTTTTT.

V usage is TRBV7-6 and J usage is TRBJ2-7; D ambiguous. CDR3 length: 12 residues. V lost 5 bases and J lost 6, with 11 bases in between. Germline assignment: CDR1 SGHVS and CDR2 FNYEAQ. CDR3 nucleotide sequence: TGTGCCAGCAGCCCCACAATGGGCGAGCAGTACTTC. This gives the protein CASSPTMGEQYF.

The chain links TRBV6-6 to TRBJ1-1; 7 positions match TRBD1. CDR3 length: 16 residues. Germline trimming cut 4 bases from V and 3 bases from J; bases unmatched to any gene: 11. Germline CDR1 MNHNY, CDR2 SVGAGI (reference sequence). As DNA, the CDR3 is TGTGCCAGCAGTTCCACCTTAGAGGGGGCGGACACTGAAGCTTTCTTT. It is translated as CASSSTLEGADTEAFF.

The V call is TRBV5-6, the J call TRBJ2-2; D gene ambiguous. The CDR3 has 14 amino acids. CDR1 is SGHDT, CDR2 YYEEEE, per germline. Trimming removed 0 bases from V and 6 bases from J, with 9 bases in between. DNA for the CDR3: TGTGCCAGCAGCTTGGGCGACGAATCCGGGGAGCTGTTTTTT. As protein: CASSLGDESGELFF.

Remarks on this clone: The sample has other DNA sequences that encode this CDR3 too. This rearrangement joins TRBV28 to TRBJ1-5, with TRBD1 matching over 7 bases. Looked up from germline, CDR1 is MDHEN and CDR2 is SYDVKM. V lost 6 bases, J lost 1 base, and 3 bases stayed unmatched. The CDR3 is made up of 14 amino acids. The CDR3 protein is CASSPQGSNQPQHF. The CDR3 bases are TGTGCCAGCAGCCCACAGGGGAGCAATCAGCCCCAGCATTTT.

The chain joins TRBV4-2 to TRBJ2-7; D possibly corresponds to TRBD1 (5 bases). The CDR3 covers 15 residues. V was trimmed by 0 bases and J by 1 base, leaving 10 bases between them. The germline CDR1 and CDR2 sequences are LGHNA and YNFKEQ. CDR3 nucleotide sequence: TGTGCCAGCAGCCAAGAAGGGCAGGGTTCCTACGAGCAGTACTTC. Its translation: CASSQEGQGSYEQYF.

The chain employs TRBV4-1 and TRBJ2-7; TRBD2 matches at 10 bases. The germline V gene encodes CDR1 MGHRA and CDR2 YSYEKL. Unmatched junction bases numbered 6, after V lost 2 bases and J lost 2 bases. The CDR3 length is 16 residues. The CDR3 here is CASSQTGLAVPYEQYF. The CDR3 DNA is TGCGCCAGCAGCCAAACCGGACTAGCGGTACCCTACGAGCAGTACTTC.

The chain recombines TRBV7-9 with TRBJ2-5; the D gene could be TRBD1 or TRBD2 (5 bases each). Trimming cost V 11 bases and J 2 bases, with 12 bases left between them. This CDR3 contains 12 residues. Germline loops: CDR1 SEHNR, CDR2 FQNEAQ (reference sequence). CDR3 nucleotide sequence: TGTGCCGGGGGTGGCGGACAAGAGACCCAGTACTTC. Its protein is CAGGGGQETQYF.

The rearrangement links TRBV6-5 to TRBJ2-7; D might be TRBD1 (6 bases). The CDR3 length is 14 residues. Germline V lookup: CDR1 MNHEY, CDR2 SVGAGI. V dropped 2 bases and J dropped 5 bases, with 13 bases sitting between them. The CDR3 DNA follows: TGTGCCAGCAGTTACATTGGCAGGGGCGACGAGCAGTACTTC. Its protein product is CASSYIGRGDEQYF.

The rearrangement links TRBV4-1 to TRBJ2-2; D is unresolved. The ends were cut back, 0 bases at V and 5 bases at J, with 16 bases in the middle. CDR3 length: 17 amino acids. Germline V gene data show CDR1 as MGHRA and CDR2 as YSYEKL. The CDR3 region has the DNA TGCGCCAGCAGCCAAGAATTTTCCCTCCGGTGGACCGGGGAGCTGTTTTTT. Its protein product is CASSQEFSLRWTGELFF.

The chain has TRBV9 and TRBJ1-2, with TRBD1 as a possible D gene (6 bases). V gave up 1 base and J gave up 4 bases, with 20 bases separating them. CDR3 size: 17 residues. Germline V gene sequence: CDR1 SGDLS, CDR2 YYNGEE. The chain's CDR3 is CASSVTGRGGHPYGYTF. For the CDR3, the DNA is TGTGCCAGCAGCGTAACGGGTCGGGGGGGACACCCCTATGGCTACACCTTC. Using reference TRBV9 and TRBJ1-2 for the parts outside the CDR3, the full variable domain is DSGVTQTPKHLITATGQRVTLRCSPRSGDLSVYWYQQSLDQGLQFLIQYYNGEERAKGNILERFSAQQFPDLHSELNLSSLELGDSALYFCASSVTGRGGHPYGYTFGSGTRLTVV.

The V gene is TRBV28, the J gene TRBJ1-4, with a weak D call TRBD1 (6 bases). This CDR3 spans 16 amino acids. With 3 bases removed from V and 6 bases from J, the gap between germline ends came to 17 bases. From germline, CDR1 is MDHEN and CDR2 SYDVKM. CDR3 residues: CASSLNRRGGDEKLFF. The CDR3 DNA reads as TGTGCCAGCAGTTTGAACCGCCGGGGGGGCGATGAAAAACTGTTTTTT. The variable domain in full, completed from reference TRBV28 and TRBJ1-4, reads DVKVTQSSRYLVKRTGEKVFLECVQDMDHENMFWYRQDPGLGLRLIYFSYDVKMKEKGDIPEGYSVSREKKERFSLILESASTNQTSMYLCASSLNRRGGDEKLFFGSGTQLSVL.

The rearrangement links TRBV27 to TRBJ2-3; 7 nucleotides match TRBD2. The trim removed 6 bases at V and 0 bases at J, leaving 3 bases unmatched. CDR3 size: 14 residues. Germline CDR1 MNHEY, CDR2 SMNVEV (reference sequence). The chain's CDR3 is CASSLAASTDTQYF. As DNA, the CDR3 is TGTGCCAGCAGCCTAGCGGCGAGCACAGATACGCAGTATTTT.

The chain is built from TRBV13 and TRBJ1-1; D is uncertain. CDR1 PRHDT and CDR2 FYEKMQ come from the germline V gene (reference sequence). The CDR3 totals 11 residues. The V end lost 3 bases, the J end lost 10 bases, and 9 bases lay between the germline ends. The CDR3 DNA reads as TGTGCCAGCAGCTTCGGGCAGGTAGCTTTCTTT. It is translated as CASSFGQVAFF.

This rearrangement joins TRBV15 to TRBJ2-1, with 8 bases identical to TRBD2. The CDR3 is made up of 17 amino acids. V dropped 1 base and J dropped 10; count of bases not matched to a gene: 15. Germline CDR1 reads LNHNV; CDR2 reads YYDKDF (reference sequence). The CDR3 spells CATSRVGGANMAEEQFF. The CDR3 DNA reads TGTGCCACCAGCAGAGTCGGGGGGGCCAATATGGCGGAGGAGCAGTTCTTC.